The clone carrying this TCR beta chain was found many times. Its antigen is undetermined. The data derive from a study of read filtering for tumor transcriptome and immune sequencing. In the study overall: By R-ISS, stages I, II and III held around 8, 15 and 7 patients.

Per the germline V gene, CDR1 is MDHEN and CDR2 is SYDVKM. This CDR3 is 14 amino acids long. V gave up 2 bases and J gave up 6 bases; unmatched junction bases: 3. General observations from the study: Dropping single-read clonotypes raised IR-seq and RNA-seq shared-clonotype correlation. Even smaller IR-seq throughput identified most shared clonotypes.

This library used approximately 370 ng RNA and molecular barcoded adaptors spanning alpha/delta and beta/gamma chains. TCRdb re-called the reads through MiXCR, storing one row per CDR3 protein. The sample has around 50,000 distinct CDR3 sequences; 20% to 25% are singletons. Sampling of bone marrow took place during active disease in every patient. The genes are TRBV28 and TRBJ2-1; 8 bases map to TRBD1. The sequence came from a donor at least 40 years old with multiple myeloma. Sequenced sample: a population of CD138-negative cells sorted from bone marrow. The CDR3 region has the DNA TGTGCCAGCAGTTTAGCGGACAGGGTCAATGAGCAGTTCTTC. It codes for CASSLADRVNEQFF.